The entry that follows covers one T cell receptor (beta chain) sequence. The data originate from a study of cytomegalovirus exposure and HLA in healthy donors. With 60 Vbeta and 13 Jbeta primers, the PCR was carried out. Produced via immunoSEQ multiplex PCR; TCRdb's table is partial and in-frame only. The repertoire holds about 120,000 clones, with more than 60% as singletons. From germline, CDR1 is SNHLY and CDR2 FYNNEI. Trimming pared 10 bases from V and 6 bases from J, leaving 12 bases between. CDR3 length equals 11 residues. Input material: PBMCs. This chain joins TRBV2 and TRBJ1-2; D is unresolved. The TCR comes from a man aged 18 to 30 in good health and CMV-seronegative. CDR3 loop: CATTVNHGYTF. DNA of the CDR3: TGTGCCACTACGGTCAACCATGGCTACACCTTC.